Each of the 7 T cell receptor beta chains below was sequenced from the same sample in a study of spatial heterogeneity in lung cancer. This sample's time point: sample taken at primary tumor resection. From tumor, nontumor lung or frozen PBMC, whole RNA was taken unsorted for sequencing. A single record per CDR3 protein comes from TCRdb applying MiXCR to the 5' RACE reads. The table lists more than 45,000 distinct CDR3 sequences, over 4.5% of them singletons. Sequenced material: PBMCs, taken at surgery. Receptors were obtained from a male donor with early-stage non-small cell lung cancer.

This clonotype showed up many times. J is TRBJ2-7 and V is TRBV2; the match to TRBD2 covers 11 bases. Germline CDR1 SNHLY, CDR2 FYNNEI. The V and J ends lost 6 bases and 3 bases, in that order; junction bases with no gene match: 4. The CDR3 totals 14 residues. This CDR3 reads CASSLAGGRYEQYF. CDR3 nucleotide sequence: TGTGCCAGCAGCCTAGCGGGAGGTCGCTACGAGCAGTACTTC.

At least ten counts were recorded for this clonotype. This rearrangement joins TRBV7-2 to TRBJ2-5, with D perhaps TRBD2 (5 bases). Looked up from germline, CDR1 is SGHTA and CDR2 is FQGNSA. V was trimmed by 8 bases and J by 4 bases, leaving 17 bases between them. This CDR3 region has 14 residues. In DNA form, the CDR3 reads TGTGCCAGCGGAGAGGTCCCACGGGGAGAGACCCAGTACTTC. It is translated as CASGEVPRGETQYF.

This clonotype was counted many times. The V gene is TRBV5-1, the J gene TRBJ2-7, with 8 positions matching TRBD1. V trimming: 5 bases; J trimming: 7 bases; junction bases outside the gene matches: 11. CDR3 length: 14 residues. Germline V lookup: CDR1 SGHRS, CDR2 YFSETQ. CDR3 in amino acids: CASRQATGVDEQYF. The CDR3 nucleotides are TGCGCCAGCAGACAAGCGACAGGGGTCGATGAGCAGTACTTC. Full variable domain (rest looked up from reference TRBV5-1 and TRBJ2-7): KAGVTQTPRYLIKTRGQQVTLSCSPISGHRSVSWYQQTPGQGLQFLFEYFSETQRNKGNFPGRFSGRQFSNSRSEMNVSTLELGDSALYLCASRQATGVDEQYFGPGTRLTVT.

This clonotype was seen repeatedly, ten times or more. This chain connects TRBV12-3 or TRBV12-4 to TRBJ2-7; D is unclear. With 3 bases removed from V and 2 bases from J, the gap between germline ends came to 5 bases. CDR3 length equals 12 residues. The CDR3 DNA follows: TGTGCCAGCAGTTTGAATGCCTACGAGCAGTACTTC. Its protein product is CASSLNAYEQYF.

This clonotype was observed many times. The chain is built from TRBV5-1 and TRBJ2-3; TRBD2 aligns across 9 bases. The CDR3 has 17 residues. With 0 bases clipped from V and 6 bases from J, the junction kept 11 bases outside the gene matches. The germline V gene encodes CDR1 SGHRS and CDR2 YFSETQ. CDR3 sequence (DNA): TGCGCCAGCAGCTTGGAACCAGTGGCTAGCGGGACCGATACGCAGTATTTT. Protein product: CASSLEPVASGTDTQYF. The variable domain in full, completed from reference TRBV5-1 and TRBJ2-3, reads KAGVTQTPRYLIKTRGQQVTLSCSPISGHRSVSWYQQTPGQGLQFLFEYFSETQRNKGNFPGRFSGRQFSNSRSEMNVSTLELGDSALYLCASSLEPVASGTDTQYFGPGTRLTVL.

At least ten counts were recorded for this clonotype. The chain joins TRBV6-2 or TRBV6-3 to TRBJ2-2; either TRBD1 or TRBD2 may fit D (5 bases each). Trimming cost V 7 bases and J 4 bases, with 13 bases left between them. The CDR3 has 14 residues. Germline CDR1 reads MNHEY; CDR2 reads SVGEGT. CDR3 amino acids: CASIRDRFTGELFF. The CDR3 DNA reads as TGTGCCAGCATACGGGACCGTTTCACCGGGGAGCTGTTTTTT.

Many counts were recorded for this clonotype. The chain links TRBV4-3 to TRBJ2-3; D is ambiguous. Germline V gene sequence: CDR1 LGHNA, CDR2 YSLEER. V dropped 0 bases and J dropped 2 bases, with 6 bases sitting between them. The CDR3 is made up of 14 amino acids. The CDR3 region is CASSQEPYTDTQYF. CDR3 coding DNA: TGCGCCAGCAGCCAAGAACCGTACACAGATACGCAGTATTTT.